This T cell receptor (beta chain) was observed in a study of OX40 agonist ivuxolimab in advanced cancers. Whole-study findings and limits: The work left the antigen specificity of expanded peripheral T cells undetermined. CD4+ T cells averaged fewer expanded clones than CD8+ T cells.

Germline-derived CDR1 and CDR2 are MNHEY and SMNVEV (reference sequence). The V end was cut by 5 bases, the J end by 7 bases, with 23 bases between. The CDR3 is made up of 16 amino acids. On this clone: Its antigen is as yet unknown.

TCRdb keeps only in-frame clones here, not all; method: immunoSEQ multiplex PCR. The sample contains about 31,000 clones, approximately 87% of which appear only once. This TCR derives from an adult with an advanced solid tumor such as melanoma, head and neck, liver or kidney cancer. The chain employs TRBV27 and TRBJ1-2; D possibly corresponds to TRBD1 (5 bases). Sequencing was performed on CD4+ or CD8+ T cells sorted from blood, taken in a trial of the OX40 agonist ivuxolimab. CDR3 protein: CASSPPPGRFVFGYTF. CDR3 nucleotides: TGTGCCAGCAGTCCACCTCCGGGACGGTTTGTTTTTGGCTACACCTTC.